The T cell receptor (beta chain) under discussion was sequenced for a study of blood T cells in healthy people across ages. Overall study: There was about one barcoded beta molecule captured by template switching per two T cells.

PCR was performed a second time for roughly 6 to 12 cycles using a sample-barcoded 5' primer and a J-beta primer mix. The authors tagged each cDNA molecule using a template-switch adaptor with 12 random nucleotides. TCRdb re-called the 5' RACE reads through MiXCR, storing one row per CDR3 protein. This table has fewer than 900,000 distinct CDR3 sequences, 40% to 45% appearing once. In its sample, this clonotype was seen a few times. CDR1 is LGHDT, CDR2 YNNKEL, per germline (reference sequence). The length of the CDR3 is 13 residues. V lost 1 base and J lost 2, with 4 bases in between. The TCR was taken from an older woman in good health. The chain links TRBV3-1 to TRBJ2-3; D is ambiguous. Sequencing was done on a sample of blood. CDR3 loop: CASSQVATDTQYF. CDR3 nucleotide sequence: TGTGCCAGCAGCCAAGTAGCCACAGATACGCAGTATTTT.